The TCR beta chain under discussion was sequenced for a study of blood T cells in healthy people across ages. Study conclusions and caveats: Getting older went along with TCR beta diversity per million T cells dropping roughly linearly. Diversity was higher, and naive CD4+ cells more numerous, in long-lived donors than in aged donors. Donor CMV status, an unknown factor, possibly confounded changes in expanded clonotypes.

The use of a sample-barcoded 5' primer and a J-beta primer mix characterized a second PCR of about 7 to 12 cycles. Each cDNA molecule, via a template-switch adaptor with 12 random nucleotides, was tagged. MiXCR, run by TCRdb on the 5' RACE reads, gives a single entry per CDR3 protein. The repertoire consists of about 1,800,000 distinct CDR3 sequences, with about 30% occurring once and the leading ten covering over 7%. The CDR3 extends over 14 amino acids. Germline loops: CDR1 MNHNY, CDR2 SVGAGI (reference sequence). Trimming took off 2 bases at V and 4 bases at J, with 9 bases between the two ends. This clonotype was counted many times. Antigen specificity is unknown.

The chain has TRBV6-6 and TRBJ2-1; D tentatively fits TRBD1 or TRBD2 (5 bases each). Sequenced sample: blood. This receptor was obtained from a woman in her twenties or thirties in good health. CDR3 in amino acids: CASSYRDGYNEQFF. For the CDR3, the DNA is TGTGCCAGCAGTTACCGGGACGGTTACAATGAGCAGTTCTTC.